The clone carrying this TCR beta chain has just one count. The CDR3 is made up of 12 amino acids. CDR1 is SGHRS, CDR2 YFSETQ, per germline. The V gene end was trimmed by 1 base and the J gene end by 6 bases; junction bases not matched to a gene: 1. The PCR used 60 Vbeta and 13 Jbeta primers. Using immunoSEQ multiplex PCR, the repertoire was profiled, and TCRdb retains in-frame clones only, with some absent. The sample yields approximately 140,000 clones, about 60% seen once. The data stem from a study of cytomegalovirus exposure and HLA in healthy donors. The sequence was obtained from a woman in her sixties in good health and CMV-seropositive. V is TRBV5-1 and J is TRBJ2-7; 7 nucleotides agree with TRBD1. Sequencing input: PBMCs. The CDR3 spells CASSLTGVEQYF. As DNA, the CDR3 is TGCGCCAGCAGCTTGACAGGGGTCGAGCAGTACTTC.